Listed here are 29 T cell receptor beta chains from one sample, sequenced in a study of blood T cell repertoires in COVID-19. Profiling relied on immunoSEQ multiplex PCR, and the TCRdb table lists in-frame clones only, not all of them. In the table there are tens of thousands of clones, 88% of which are singletons. Input material: peripheral blood. Source of these receptors: a human donor with active COVID-19. The donor label of this sample is uncertain.

The V gene is TRBV4-2, the J gene TRBJ2-7; 7 nucleotides match TRBD1. Germline CDR1 and CDR2: LGHNA and YNFKEQ. J gave up 1 base and V 2 bases, and 5 bases lay outside the gene matches. There are 15 residues in the CDR3. The CDR3 here is CASSQQPGQSYEQYF. DNA of the CDR3: TGTGCCAGCAGCCAACAACCGGGACAGTCCTACGAGCAGTACTTC.

CDR3 sequence: CASSSGGFINYGYTF. CDR3 DNA: TGTGCCAGCAGCTCAGGGGGCTTCATTAACTATGGCTACACCTTC. This chain joins TRBV7-3 and TRBJ1-2, with 8 bases that match TRBD1. Per germline, CDR1 SGHTA and CDR2 FQGTGA. The V and J ends lost 4 bases and 1 base, in that order; junction bases with no gene match: 5. This CDR3 comprises 15 residues.

This chain connects TRBV6-4 to TRBJ2-1; a possible D gene is TRBD1 (5 bases). Per the germline V gene, CDR1 is MRHNA and CDR2 is SNTAGT. CDR3 length equals 15 residues. V was shortened by 5 bases and J by 0 bases, with 11 bases between the two germline ends. CDR3 nucleotide sequence: TGTGCCAGCAGTCCGACAGCGAGCTCCTACAATGAGCAGTTCTTC. Protein: CASSPTASSYNEQFF.

The table lists this clone with a count of one. V and J are TRBV12-5 and TRBJ2-1, with TRBD1 identical over 8 bases. The V gene end was trimmed by 4 bases and the J gene end by 9 bases; junction bases not matched to a gene: 11. Germline assignment: CDR1 LGHNT and CDR2 FRNRAP. The CDR3 is made up of 15 amino acids. The CDR3 loop reads CASGSGDRLFGEQFF. The CDR3 nucleotides read TGTGCTAGTGGTTCGGGGGACAGGCTATTCGGTGAGCAGTTCTTC.

The chain links TRBV9 to TRBJ1-3; D possibly corresponds to TRBD1 (5 bases). The V end lost 4 bases, the J end lost 4 bases, and 6 bases lay between the germline ends. Germline-derived CDR1 and CDR2 are SGDLS and YYNGEE. This CDR3 is built from 12 residues. DNA for the CDR3: TGTGCCAGCAGCAGGGGAGGAAACACCATATATTTT. Its translation is CASSRGGNTIYF.

CDR3 nucleotides: TGTGCCAGCAGTTACTACATCTCCACAAGGGGTCAGCCCCAGCATTTT. Its protein is CASSYYISTRGQPQHF. V is TRBV6-2 or TRBV6-3 and J is TRBJ1-5; a possible D gene is TRBD1 (5 bases). The CDR3 spans 16 residues. The germline CDR1 and CDR2 sequences are MNHEY and SVGEGT. V was clipped by 1 base and J by 6 bases, with 16 bases between them.

The rearrangement uses TRBV7-2 and TRBJ1-5, with 7 positions matching TRBD1. This CDR3 is built from 15 residues. The germline gives CDR1 SGHTA, CDR2 FQGNSA. V shed 5 bases and J 7 bases; nucleotides not matched to a gene: 11. The CDR3 DNA sequence: TGTGCCAGCAGCGATAAACGACAGGGTTGGCAGCCCCAGCATTTT. This translates into CASSDKRQGWQPQHF.

V gene TRBV6-1 combines with J gene TRBJ1-6; 8 positions match TRBD1. CDR1 and CDR2 (germline): MNHNS, SASEGT. The CDR3 length is 14 residues. The ends lost 11 bases at V and 14 bases at J; junction bases unmatched: 17. Written as DNA, the CDR3 is TGTGCCGCGGGCAGGCAGGGGGCCCGGGATGCCCTCCACTTT. It specifies CAAGRQGARDALHF.

The chain links TRBV7-8 to TRBJ2-1; 8 positions agree with TRBD2. CDR1 and CDR2 (germline): SGHVS, FQNEAQ. This CDR3 has 14 residues. V lost 2 bases and J lost 7; bases outside the gene matches: 4. The CDR3 loop reads CASSLRGGENEQFF. CDR3 sequence (DNA): TGTGCCAGCAGCTTACGGGGGGGCGAAAATGAGCAGTTCTTC.

This chain links TRBV6-5 with TRBJ2-1; D gene unclear. Germline values: CDR1 MNHEY, CDR2 SVGAGI. V lost 0 bases and J lost 4, with 4 bases in between. This CDR3 has 13 amino acids. This CDR3 reads CASSYSTYNEQFF. Here the CDR3 DNA reads TGTGCCAGCAGTTACTCGACTTACAATGAGCAGTTCTTC.

This chain links TRBV5-1 with TRBJ2-7; a weak D match, TRBD2 (5 bases). Germline CDR1 reads SGHRS; CDR2 reads YFSETQ. Trimming pared 0 bases from V and 6 bases from J, leaving 22 bases between. The CDR3 extends over 17 amino acids. CDR3 nucleotide sequence: TGCGCCAGCAGCTTGGACGCCGGGGTCGGAAGCTCGGGCGAGCAGTACTTC. Translation gives CASSLDAGVGSSGEQYF.

The chain combines TRBV6-2 or TRBV6-3 with TRBJ1-1, with a tentative D call TRBD1 (6 bases). CDR1 is MNHEY and CDR2 is SVGEGT in the germline V gene. The CDR3 sequence is 16 residues long. The germline V and J ends were trimmed by 6 bases and 3 bases, with 20 bases remaining between them. Written as DNA, the CDR3 is TGTGCCAGCAGCCTACGGACAGAGTTTGGGTACACTGAAGCTTTCTTT. Translation: CASSLRTEFGYTEAFF.

The rearrangement joins TRBV19 to TRBJ1-2, with 12 bases matching TRBD1. The CDR3 length is 15 residues. Germline assignment: CDR1 LNHDA and CDR2 SQIVND (reference sequence). The trim removed 6 bases at V and 4 bases at J, leaving 6 bases unmatched. The CDR3 protein is CASRSGTGGSYGYTF. The CDR3 DNA reads as TGTGCCAGTAGAAGTGGGACAGGGGGCTCCTATGGCTACACCTTC.

The rearrangement joins TRBV6-5 to TRBJ1-2, with 8 bases that match TRBD1. CDR1 and CDR2 from the germline V gene are MNHEY and SVGAGI. The CDR3 extends over 12 amino acids. V gave up 5 bases and J gave up 6 bases; unmatched junction bases: 2. The CDR3 loop reads CASSQQGDGYTF. CDR3 DNA sequence: TGTGCCAGCAGTCAACAGGGGGATGGCTACACCTTC.

The V gene is TRBV19, the J gene TRBJ2-5, with a weak D call TRBD2 (6 bases). Germline V gene data show CDR1 as LNHDA and CDR2 as SQIVND (reference sequence). The CDR3 length is 14 residues. V lost 4 bases to trimming and J lost 5 bases, with 14 bases between them. CDR3 loop: CASSTHPRGETQYF. The CDR3 bases are TGTGCCAGTAGTACCCACCCCCGGGGGGAGACCCAGTACTTC.

This clone has only a few counts. CDR3 sequence: CASSHQGASTEAFF. Written as DNA, the CDR3 is TGTGCCAGTAGTCACCAGGGTGCGAGTACTGAAGCTTTCTTT. The chain employs TRBV19 and TRBJ1-1; maybe TRBD1 (5 bases). From germline, CDR1 is LNHDA and CDR2 SQIVND (reference sequence). CDR3 length equals 14 residues. Trimming removed 5 bases at V and 5 bases at J, with 15 bases between. The entire variable domain, with the rest obtained from reference TRBV19 and TRBJ1-1, is as follows: DGGITQSPKYLFRKEGQNVTLSCEQNLNHDAMYWYRQDPGQGLRLIYYSQIVNDFQKGDIAEGYSVSREKKESFPLTVTSAQKNPTAFYLCASSHQGASTEAFFGQGTRLTVV.

This chain uses TRBV18 with TRBJ2-3; weak D call: TRBD1 (5 bases). The CDR3 loop spans 21 amino acids. Germline assignment: CDR1 KGHSH and CDR2 LQKENI. V dropped 2 bases and J dropped 0 bases, with 27 bases sitting between them. CDR3 protein: CASSPLGATASLGRSTDTQYF. The CDR3, as DNA: TGTGCCAGCTCACCATTAGGGGCAACTGCTAGTTTGGGGCGCAGCACAGATACGCAGTATTTT.

V gene TRBV7-2 combines with J gene TRBJ2-2, with 8 bases fitting TRBD1. The CDR3 extends over 16 amino acids. In germline, CDR1 is SGHTA, CDR2 FQGNSA. V was pared by 3 bases and J by 5 bases, with 8 bases of the junction left unmatched. The CDR3 region is CASSFARGLRTGELFF. CDR3 bases: TGTGCCAGCAGCTTCGCCAGGGGGCTGAGGACCGGGGAGCTGTTTTTT.

This CDR3 reads CASSYVARTGGAFF. CDR3 DNA sequence: TGTGCCAGCAGTTACGTGGCCAGGACAGGCGGGGCTTTCTTT. The chain employs TRBV6-5 and TRBJ1-1, with 7 bases that match TRBD1. The CDR3 has 14 amino acids. Germline V gives CDR1 MNHEY, CDR2 SVGAGI. Trimming cost V 2 bases and J 11 bases; bases outside gene matches: 11.

This chain uses TRBV7-3 with TRBJ2-3, with D unclear. Between the trimmed V and J ends, which lost 4 bases and 2 bases, there was a span of 7 bases. CDR1 and CDR2 (germline): SGHTA, FQGTGA. CDR3 length: 13 amino acids. This CDR3 is CASSSGSTDTQYF. As DNA, the CDR3 is TGTGCCAGCAGCTCAGGATCCACAGATACGCAGTATTTT.

The chain uses TRBV18 and TRBJ1-1; 10 nucleotides align to TRBD1. Germline V CDR1 and CDR2: KGHSH, LQKENI. J lost 4 bases, V lost 6 bases, and 20 bases had no gene match. The CDR3 spans 19 residues. CDR3 sequence reads: CASSLLSGTGVFSGTEAFF. As DNA, the CDR3 is TGTGCCAGCTCGTTACTATCCGGGACAGGGGTTTTTTCGGGCACTGAAGCTTTCTTT.

The chain has TRBV14 and TRBJ1-1, with a possible D match to TRBD1 (5 bases). The CDR3 consists of 14 residues. Germline V gives CDR1 SGHDN, CDR2 FVKESK. Trimming shortened V by 3 bases and J by 11 bases, and 19 bases separated the two germline ends. The CDR3: CASSQRDRVILAFF. The DNA for the CDR3 is TGTGCCAGCAGCCAGCGGGACCGGGTTATATTGGCTTTCTTT.

The V call is TRBV27, the J call TRBJ2-2; 15 bases are a match to TRBD2. The CDR3 consists of 17 residues. V was clipped by 5 bases and J by 6 bases; unmatched bases: 7. Germline assignment: CDR1 MNHEY and CDR2 SMNVEV (reference sequence). The CDR3, as DNA: TGTGCCAGCAGTCCCGGACTAGCGGGGGGGCTGGCCGGGGAGCTGTTTTTT. Translation gives CASSPGLAGGLAGELFF.

V and J are TRBV6-4 and TRBJ1-4; D call uncertain. Germline CDR1 is MRHNA and CDR2 is SNTAGT. Trimming took 4 bases from V and 3 from J, leaving 12 bases between them. The CDR3 sequence is 15 residues long. CDR3 DNA: TGTGCCAGCAGTGTTGGAGGGTCGGCTAATGAAAAACTGTTTTTT. Translated, it gives CASSVGGSANEKLFF.

The chain couples TRBV27 to TRBJ1-2, with 7 bases identical to TRBD1. The J segment lost 5 bases and the V segment lost 6 bases, leaving 6 bases of the junction unmatched. This CDR3 contains 13 residues. CDR1 MNHEY and CDR2 SMNVEV come from the germline V gene (reference sequence). The CDR3 spells CASRLTGQYGYTF. CDR3 DNA: TGTGCCAGCAGATTGACAGGGCAGTATGGCTACACCTTC.

V gene TRBV6-5 combines with J gene TRBJ2-2; a weak D match, TRBD2 (6 bases). V dropped 5 bases and J dropped 6 bases, with 13 bases sitting between them. CDR3 length: 14 residues. Germline V gene data show CDR1 as MNHEY and CDR2 as SVGAGI. CDR3: CASSRLGSAGELFF. CDR3 DNA: TGTGCCAGCAGTCGACTAGGGTCGGCCGGGGAGCTGTTTTTT.

The chain uses TRBV2 and TRBJ1-4; D may be TRBD1 (6 bases). The CDR3 is 15 residues long. Looked up from germline, CDR1 is SNHLY and CDR2 is FYNNEI. The V gene lost 7 bases and the J gene lost 10 bases, with 22 bases spanning the gap. The CDR3 bases are TGTGCCAGCAACCCCGGGGGGGACACTAGCCTAAAACTGTTTTTT. It is translated as CASNPGGDTSLKLFF.

This rearrangement joins TRBV7-9 to TRBJ1-1; 7 bases agree with TRBD1. J lost 5 bases, V lost 5 bases, and 8 bases had no gene match. The CDR3 is 14 residues long. From germline, CDR1 is SEHNR and CDR2 FQNEAQ (reference sequence). The CDR3, as DNA: TGTGCCAGCAGCCTAAGACAGGGCGAAACTGAAGCTTTCTTT. Its translation: CASSLRQGETEAFF. The whole variable domain, filled in from reference TRBV7-9 and TRBJ1-1, reads DTGVSQNPRHKITKRGQNVTFRCDPISEHNRLYWYRQTLGQGPEFLTYFQNEAQLEKSRLLSDRFSAERPKGSFSTLEIQRTEQGDSAMYLCASSLRQGETEAFFGQGTRLTVV.

The CDR3 is CASSTQGSPSYEQYF. The CDR3 nucleotides read TGTGCCAGTAGTACCCAGGGATCCCCTTCCTACGAGCAGTACTTC. The chain combines TRBV19 with TRBJ2-7, with D maybe TRBD1 (5 bases). This CDR3 is 15 amino acids long. V was pared by 4 bases and J by 1 base, with 14 bases between. Germline V CDR1 and CDR2: LNHDA, SQIVND (reference sequence).